The clone carrying this T cell receptor (beta chain) occurred once. Its antigen is still unknown. Profiled with immunoSEQ multiplex PCR; TCRdb holds only in-frame clones, not every one. Here the sample spans about 14,000 clones, 62% being singletons. This entry is derived from a study of neoadjuvant anti-PD-1 for oral cavity cancer. Overall study: Patients without progression received a fourth nivolumab dose around day 43, then surgical resection on days 50-56. General study points: Higher pretreatment Treg/Th17 ratios tracked higher pretreatment blood clonality. Only three patients per response group were TCR-analyzed; validation needed.

CDR3 length equals 11 residues. V lost 3 bases to trimming and J lost 5 bases, with 4 bases between them. Germline CDR1 is WSHSY and CDR2 is SAAADI. The chain employs TRBV10-2 and TRBJ1-1; D ambiguous. The source is a person aged 40 to 85 with oral cavity squamous cell carcinoma. This sample comprised PBMCs, obtained before nivolumab (anti-PD-1) treatment. The CDR3 sequence is CASSDRTEAFF. The CDR3 nucleotides are TGCGCCAGCAGTGACAGGACTGAAGCTTTCTTT.